A selection of T cell receptor beta chains follows, all from one sample in a study of cytomegalovirus exposure and HLA in healthy donors. Clones were sequenced by immunoSEQ multiplex PCR, and TCRdb holds only the in-frame ones, with some missing. Here the sample spans 120,000 to 150,000 clones, 90% to 95% being singletons. Specimen: PBMCs. Source of these receptors: a man between 18 and 29 years old in good health and CMV-seronegative. Each CDR3 is given with its conserved first and last residue. Fields, in order: CDR3 protein, CDR3 DNA, J gene, clone size, V gene, D gene. The D gene is left open where the match is weak. A clone size is listed for some rows: how often the clone was seen (once, few, many), or a class if it is expanded.

CASSLGLAGSTTDTQYF	TGTGCCAGCAGCTTAGGTCTAGCGGGGAGTACCACAGATACGCAGTATTTT	TRBJ2-3	-	TRBV7-6	TRBD2
CASSKGLAGIDEQFF	TGCGCCAGCAGCAAGGGACTAGCGGGTATCGATGAGCAGTTCTTC	TRBJ2-1	-	TRBV5-1	TRBD2
CASSFDPGTGSEAFF	TGCGCCAGCAGCTTCGATCCCGGGACAGGGTCTGAAGCTTTCTTT	TRBJ1-1	-	TRBV5-1	TRBD1
CASSQDGRTGGAETQYF	TGCGCCAGCAGCCAAGATGGCCGGACAGGGGGCGCCGAGACCCAGTACTTC	TRBJ2-5	-	TRBV4-3	TRBD1
CAWSTTGRAYGYTF	TGTGCCTGGAGTACAACAGGGAGGGCGTATGGCTACACCTTC	TRBJ1-2	-	TRBV30	-
CASSFSGANTDTQYF	TGCGCCAGCAGCTTTAGCGGGGCTAACACAGATACGCAGTATTTT	TRBJ2-3	-	TRBV5-1	TRBD2
CASSPTGGSYGYTF	TGTGCCAGCAGTCCAACGGGAGGTTCCTATGGCTACACCTTC	TRBJ1-2	-	TRBV14	-
CASSLTQGVSGANVLTF	TGTGCCAGCAGCTTAACCCAGGGTGTCTCTGGGGCCAACGTCCTGACTTTC	TRBJ2-6	-	TRBV11-3	-
CASRDPGQGNSPLHF	TGCGCCAGCAGGGATCCGGGACAGGGTAATTCACCCCTCCACTTT	TRBJ1-6	-	TRBV5-1	TRBD1
CASSLSKAGSYTDTQYF	TGTGCCAGCAGTTTATCTAAAGCGGGGAGCTACACAGATACGCAGTATTTT	TRBJ2-3	-	TRBV27	TRBD2
CASSFLVADTTNEKLFF	TGTGCCAGCAGCTTTCTTGTGGCAGACACAACTAATGAAAAACTGTTTTTT	TRBJ1-4	-	TRBV5-4	-
CASSSQLLRNPSTDTQYF	TGTGCCAGCTCATCGCAACTTCTTCGAAACCCTAGCACAGATACGCAGTATTTT	TRBJ2-3	-	TRBV18	-
CASSPPGLAGFYSYNEQFF	TGTGCCAGCAGCCCACCGGGACTAGCGGGATTCTACTCCTACAATGAGCAGTTCTTC	TRBJ2-1	-	TRBV14	TRBD2
CASSEVSGGTDTQYF	TGTGCCAGCAGTGAAGTTAGCGGGGGCACAGATACGCAGTATTTT	TRBJ2-3	once	TRBV2	TRBD2
CASSPRGTSSGNTIYF	TGCGCCAGCAGTCCTCGTGGGACAAGCTCTGGAAACACCATATATTTT	TRBJ1-3	-	TRBV23-1	-
CASSHGGRAKNIQYF	TGTGCCAGCAGTCACGGGGGGAGGGCCAAAAACATTCAGTACTTC	TRBJ2-4	-	TRBV6-5	TRBD2
CASSYYPGENTEAFF	TGTGCCAGCAGTTATTATCCGGGGGAGAACACTGAAGCTTTCTTT	TRBJ1-1	-	TRBV6-5	-
CASSRSSGLSTNEQFF	TGTGCCAGCAGTAGATCTAGCGGACTCTCTACCAATGAGCAGTTCTTC	TRBJ2-1	-	TRBV27	TRBD2
CASSSTFAGTQPQHF	TGTGCCAGCAGTTCTACTTTCGCAGGCACTCAGCCCCAGCATTTT	TRBJ1-5	-	TRBV6-5	-
CASSPLAGGRPNTGELFF	TGTGCCAGCTCACCTCTAGCGGGGGGCCGACCGAACACCGGGGAGCTGTTTTTT	TRBJ2-2	once	TRBV18	TRBD2
CASSPQGGIDNSPLHF	TGTGCCAGCTCACCACAGGGGGGGATAGATAATTCACCCCTCCACTTT	TRBJ1-6	-	TRBV18	-
CASSLRLAGGNTGELFF	TGTGCCAGCAGTTTGCGACTAGCGGGAGGGAACACCGGGGAGCTGTTTTTT	TRBJ2-2	-	TRBV28	TRBD2
CASSPGLMPSNEQFF	TGCGCCAGCAGCCCTGGACTGATGCCCTCCAATGAGCAGTTCTTC	TRBJ2-1	-	TRBV5-1	-
CAIRDSSYEQYF	TGTGCCATTAGGGACAGCTCCTACGAGCAGTACTTC	TRBJ2-7	-	TRBV10-3	TRBD1
CASSLGTRTGELFF	TGTGCCAGCAGCTTAGGGACTAGGACCGGGGAGCTGTTTTTT	TRBJ2-2	-	TRBV7-2	TRBD2
CASSYGTGDQPQHF	TGCGCCAGCAGCTACGGGACAGGGGATCAGCCCCAGCATTTT	TRBJ1-5	few	TRBV5-1	TRBD1